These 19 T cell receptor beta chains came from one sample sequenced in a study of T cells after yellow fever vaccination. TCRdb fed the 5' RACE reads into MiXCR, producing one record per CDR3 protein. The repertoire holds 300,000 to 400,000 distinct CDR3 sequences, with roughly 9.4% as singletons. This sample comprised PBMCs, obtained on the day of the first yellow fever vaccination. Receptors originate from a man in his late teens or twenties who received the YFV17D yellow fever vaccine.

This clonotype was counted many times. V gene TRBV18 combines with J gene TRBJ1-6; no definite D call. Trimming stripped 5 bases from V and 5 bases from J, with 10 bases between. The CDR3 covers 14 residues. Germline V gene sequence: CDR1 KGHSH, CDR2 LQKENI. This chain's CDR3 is CASSRTGHNSPLHF. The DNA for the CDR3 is TGTGCCAGCTCAAGGACCGGGCATAATTCACCCCTCCACTTT.

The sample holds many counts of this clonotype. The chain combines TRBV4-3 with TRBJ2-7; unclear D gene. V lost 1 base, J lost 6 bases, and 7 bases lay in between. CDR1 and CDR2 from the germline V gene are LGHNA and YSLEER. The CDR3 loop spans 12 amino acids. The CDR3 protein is CASSQGGSEQYF. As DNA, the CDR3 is TGCGCCAGCAGCCAAGGAGGCTCCGAGCAGTACTTC.

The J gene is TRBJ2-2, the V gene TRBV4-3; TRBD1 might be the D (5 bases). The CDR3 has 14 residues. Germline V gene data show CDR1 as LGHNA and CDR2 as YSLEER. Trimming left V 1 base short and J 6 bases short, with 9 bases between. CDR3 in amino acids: CASSQGQFPGELFF. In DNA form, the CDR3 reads TGCGCCAGCAGCCAAGGACAGTTCCCCGGGGAGCTGTTTTTT.

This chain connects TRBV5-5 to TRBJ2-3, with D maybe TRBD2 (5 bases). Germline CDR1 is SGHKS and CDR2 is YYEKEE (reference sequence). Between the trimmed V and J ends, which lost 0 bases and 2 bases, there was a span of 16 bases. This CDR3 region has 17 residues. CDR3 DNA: TGTGCCAGCAGCTTGGTTGGTGCAGAGACTATCACAGATACGCAGTATTTT. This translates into CASSLVGAETITDTQYF.

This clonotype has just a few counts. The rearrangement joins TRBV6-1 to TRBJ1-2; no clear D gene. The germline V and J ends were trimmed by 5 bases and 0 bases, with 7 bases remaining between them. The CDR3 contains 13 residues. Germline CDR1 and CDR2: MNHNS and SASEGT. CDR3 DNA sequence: TGTGCCAGCAGTACACAGTCTAACTATGGCTACACCTTC. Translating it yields CASSTQSNYGYTF.

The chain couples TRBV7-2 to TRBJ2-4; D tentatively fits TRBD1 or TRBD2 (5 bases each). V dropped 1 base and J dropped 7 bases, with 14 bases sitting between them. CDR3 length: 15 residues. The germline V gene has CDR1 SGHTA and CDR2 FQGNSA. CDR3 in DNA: TGTGCCAGCAGCTTAGTGATGGGGGTCGGTAACATTCAGTACTTC. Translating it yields CASSLVMGVGNIQYF.

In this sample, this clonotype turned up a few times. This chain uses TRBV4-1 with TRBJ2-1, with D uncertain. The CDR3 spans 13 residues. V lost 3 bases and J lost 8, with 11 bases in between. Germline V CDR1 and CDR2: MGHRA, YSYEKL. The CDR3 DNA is TGCGCCAGCAGCCAGCCCCTATTGGATGAGCAGTTCTTC. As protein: CASSQPLLDEQFF.

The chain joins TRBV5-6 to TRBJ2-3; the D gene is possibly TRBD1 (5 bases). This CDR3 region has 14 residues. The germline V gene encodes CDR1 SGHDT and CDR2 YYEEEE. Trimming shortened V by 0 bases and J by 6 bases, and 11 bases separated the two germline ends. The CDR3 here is CASSLGAAGDTQYF. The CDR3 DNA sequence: TGTGCCAGCAGCTTGGGCGCTGCAGGGGATACGCAGTATTTT.

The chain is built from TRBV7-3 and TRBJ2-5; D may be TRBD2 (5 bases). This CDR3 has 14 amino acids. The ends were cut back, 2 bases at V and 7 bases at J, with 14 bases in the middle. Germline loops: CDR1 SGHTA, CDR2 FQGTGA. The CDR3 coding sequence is TGTGCCAGCAGCTTATCGGGGAAGGGCCCGACCCAGTACTTC. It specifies CASSLSGKGPTQYF.

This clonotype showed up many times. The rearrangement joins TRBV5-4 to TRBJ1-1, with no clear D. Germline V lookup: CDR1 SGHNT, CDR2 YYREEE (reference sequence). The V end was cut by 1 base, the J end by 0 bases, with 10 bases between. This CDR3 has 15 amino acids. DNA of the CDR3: TGTGCCAGCAGCTTGTCGCCGGGAATGAACACTGAAGCTTTCTTT. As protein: CASSLSPGMNTEAFF. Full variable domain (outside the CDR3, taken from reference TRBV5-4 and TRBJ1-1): ETGVTQSPTHLIKTRGQQVTLRCSSQSGHNTVSWYQQALGQGPQFIFQYYREEENGRGNFPPRFSGLQFPNYSSELNVNALELDDSALYLCASSLSPGMNTEAFFGQGTRLTVV.

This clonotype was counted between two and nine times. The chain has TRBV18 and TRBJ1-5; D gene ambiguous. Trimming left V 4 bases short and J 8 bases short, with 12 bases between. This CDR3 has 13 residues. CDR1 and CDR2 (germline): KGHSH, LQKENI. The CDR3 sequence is CASSQPGKEPQHF. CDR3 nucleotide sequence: TGTGCCAGCTCACAGCCGGGGAAGGAGCCCCAGCATTTT. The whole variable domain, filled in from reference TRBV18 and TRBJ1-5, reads NAGVMQNPRHLVRRRGQEARLRCSPMKGHSHVYWYRQLPEEGLKFMVYLQKENIIDESGMPKERFSAEFPKEGPSILRIQQVVRGDSAAYFCASSQPGKEPQHFGDGTRLSIL.

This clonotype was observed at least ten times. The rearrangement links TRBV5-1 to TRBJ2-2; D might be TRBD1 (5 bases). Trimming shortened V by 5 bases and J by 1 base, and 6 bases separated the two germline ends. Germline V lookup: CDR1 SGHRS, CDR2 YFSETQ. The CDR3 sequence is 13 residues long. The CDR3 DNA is TGCGCCAGCAGTCAGGGGAACACCGGGGAGCTGTTTTTT. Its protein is CASSQGNTGELFF.

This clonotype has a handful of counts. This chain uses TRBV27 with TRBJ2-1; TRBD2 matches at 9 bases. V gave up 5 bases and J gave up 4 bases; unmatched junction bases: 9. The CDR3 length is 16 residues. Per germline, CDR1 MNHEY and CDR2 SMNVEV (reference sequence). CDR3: CASSPTTGLAYNEQFF. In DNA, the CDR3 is TGTGCCAGCAGTCCGACTACGGGACTAGCATACAATGAGCAGTTCTTC.

The CDR3 nucleotides read TGTGCCAGCAGCTCCCTGGGCGGGGGAGGAGAGACCCAGTACTTC. It yields the protein CASSSLGGGGETQYF. The chain couples TRBV7-2 to TRBJ2-5, with 7 nucleotides matching TRBD2. CDR3 length: 15 amino acids. V gave up 4 bases and J gave up 4 bases; unmatched junction bases: 9. Germline CDR1 is SGHTA and CDR2 is FQGNSA.

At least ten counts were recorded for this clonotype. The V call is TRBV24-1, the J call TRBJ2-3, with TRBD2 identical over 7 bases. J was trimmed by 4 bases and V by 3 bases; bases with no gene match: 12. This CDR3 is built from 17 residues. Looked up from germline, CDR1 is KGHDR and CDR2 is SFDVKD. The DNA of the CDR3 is TGTGCCACCAGTGATCCACTAGCGCTCGTTGGAGCAGATACGCAGTATTTT. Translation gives CATSDPLALVGADTQYF.

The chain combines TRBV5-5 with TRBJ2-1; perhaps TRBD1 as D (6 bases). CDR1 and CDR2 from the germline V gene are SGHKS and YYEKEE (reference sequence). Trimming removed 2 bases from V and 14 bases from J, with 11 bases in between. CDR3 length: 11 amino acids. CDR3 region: CASSFQDRKFF. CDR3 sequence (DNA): TGTGCCAGCAGCTTCCAAGACAGGAAGTTCTTC.

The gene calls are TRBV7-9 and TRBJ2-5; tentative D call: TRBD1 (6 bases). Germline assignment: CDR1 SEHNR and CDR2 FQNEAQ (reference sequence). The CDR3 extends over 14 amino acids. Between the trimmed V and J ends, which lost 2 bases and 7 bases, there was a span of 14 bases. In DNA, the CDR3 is TGTGCCAGCAGCTTACCGACGGCAGGGGTGACCCAGTACTTC. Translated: CASSLPTAGVTQYF.

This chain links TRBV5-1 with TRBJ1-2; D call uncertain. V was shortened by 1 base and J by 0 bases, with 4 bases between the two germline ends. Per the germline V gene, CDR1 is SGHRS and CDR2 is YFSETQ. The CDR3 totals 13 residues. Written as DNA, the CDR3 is TGCGCCAGCAGCTTGTCCGCTAACTATGGCTACACCTTC. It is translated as CASSLSANYGYTF.

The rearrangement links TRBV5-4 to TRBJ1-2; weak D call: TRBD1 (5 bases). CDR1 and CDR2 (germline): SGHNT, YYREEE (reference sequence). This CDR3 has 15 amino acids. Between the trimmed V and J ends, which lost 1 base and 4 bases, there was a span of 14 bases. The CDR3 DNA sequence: TGTGCCAGCAGCTTGTCTGGGGGTTTAGGCTATGGCTACACCTTC. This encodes CASSLSGGLGYGYTF.